A single T cell receptor (beta chain) is shown here with its context. The data were obtained in a study of blood T cell repertoires in COVID-19. About the research overall: COVID-19 samples collected from the United States, Italy and Spain covered acute and convalescent phases. Nucleic acid was either cDNA or gDNA, and it came from T cells, B-cell-depleted T cells, or PBMCs.

Authors' methods: Scientists estimated how many nucleated cells there were by amplifying reference gene primers. Using immunoSEQ multiplex PCR, the repertoire was profiled, and TCRdb retains in-frame clones only, with some absent. The V and J calls and clone size are taken from that table; D and trimming were inferred from the DNA. The table records about 220,000 clones, 86% of them present only once. Germline CDR1 is MGHRA and CDR2 is YSYEKL. Between the trimmed V and J ends, which lost 4 bases and 3 bases, there was a span of 10 bases. The CDR3 loop spans 13 amino acids. The chain has TRBV4-1 and TRBJ2-7; D remains ambiguous. The specimen sequenced was peripheral blood. The receptor's source is a woman aged 25 to 39 who had recovered from COVID-19. The CDR3 is CASSRTTFYEQYF. The CDR3 DNA is TGCGCCAGCAGCCGTACAACCTTCTACGAGCAGTACTTC.